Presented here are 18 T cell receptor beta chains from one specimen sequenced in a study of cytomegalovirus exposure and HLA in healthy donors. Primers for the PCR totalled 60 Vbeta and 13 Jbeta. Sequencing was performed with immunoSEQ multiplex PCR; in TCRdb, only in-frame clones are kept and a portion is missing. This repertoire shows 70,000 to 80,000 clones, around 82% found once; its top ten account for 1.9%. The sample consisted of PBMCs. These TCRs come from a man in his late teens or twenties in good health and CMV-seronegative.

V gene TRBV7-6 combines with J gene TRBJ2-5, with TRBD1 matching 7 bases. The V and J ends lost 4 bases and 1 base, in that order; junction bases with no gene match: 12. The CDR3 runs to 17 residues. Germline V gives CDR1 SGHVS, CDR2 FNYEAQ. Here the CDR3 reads CASSSGQPILLQETQYF. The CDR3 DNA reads TGTGCCAGCAGCTCGGGACAGCCAATTCTACTCCAAGAGACCCAGTACTTC.

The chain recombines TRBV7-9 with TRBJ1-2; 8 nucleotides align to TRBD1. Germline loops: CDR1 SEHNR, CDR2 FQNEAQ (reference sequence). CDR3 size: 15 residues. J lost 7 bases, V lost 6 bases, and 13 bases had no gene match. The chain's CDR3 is CASSLGQALESGYTF. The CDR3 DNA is TGTGCCAGCAGTCTGGGACAGGCATTAGAGAGTGGCTACACCTTC.

CDR3 DNA sequence: TGTGCTAGTGGTTTGTATGGCCGTTCCTCCTATGGCTACACCTTC. As protein: CASGLYGRSSYGYTF. The chain uses TRBV12-5 and TRBJ1-2; D gene unclear. Germline V gene lookup returns CDR1 LGHNT and CDR2 FRNRAP. The CDR3 length is 15 residues. Trimming stripped 2 bases from V and 4 bases from J, with 14 bases between.

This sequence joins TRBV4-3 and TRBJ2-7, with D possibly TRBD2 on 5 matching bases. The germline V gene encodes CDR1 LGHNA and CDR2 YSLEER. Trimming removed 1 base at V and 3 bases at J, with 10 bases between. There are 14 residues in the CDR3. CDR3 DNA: TGCGCCAGCAGCCAAGGTAATCGGGGCTACGAGCAGTACTTC. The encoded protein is CASSQGNRGYEQYF.

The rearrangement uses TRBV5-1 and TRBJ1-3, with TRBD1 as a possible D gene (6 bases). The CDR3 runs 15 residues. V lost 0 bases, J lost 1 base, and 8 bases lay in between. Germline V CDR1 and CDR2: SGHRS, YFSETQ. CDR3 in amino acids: CASSLEGGSGNTIYF. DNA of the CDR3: TGCGCCAGCAGCTTGGAAGGGGGTTCTGGAAACACCATATATTTT.

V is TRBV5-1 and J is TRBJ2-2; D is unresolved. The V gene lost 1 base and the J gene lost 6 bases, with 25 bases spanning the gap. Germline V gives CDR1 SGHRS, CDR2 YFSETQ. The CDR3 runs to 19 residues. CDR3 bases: TGCGCCAGCAGCTTGAGTGGGTCGAGGCCAAAACCCAACCCCGGGGAGCTGTTTTTT. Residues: CASSLSGSRPKPNPGELFF.

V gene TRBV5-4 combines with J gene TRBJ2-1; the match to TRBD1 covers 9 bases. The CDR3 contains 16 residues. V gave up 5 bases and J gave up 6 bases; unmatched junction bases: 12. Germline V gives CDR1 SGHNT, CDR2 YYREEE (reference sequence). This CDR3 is CASSSQGALGSNEQFF. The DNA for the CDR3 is TGTGCCAGCAGTTCACAGGGGGCTCTGGGGTCCAATGAGCAGTTCTTC.

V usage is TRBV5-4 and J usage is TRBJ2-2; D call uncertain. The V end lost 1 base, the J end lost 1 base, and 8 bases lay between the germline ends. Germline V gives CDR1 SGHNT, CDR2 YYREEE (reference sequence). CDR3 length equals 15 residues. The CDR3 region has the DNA TGTGCCAGCAGCTTGTCCACAAAGAACACCGGGGAGCTGTTTTTT. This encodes CASSLSTKNTGELFF.

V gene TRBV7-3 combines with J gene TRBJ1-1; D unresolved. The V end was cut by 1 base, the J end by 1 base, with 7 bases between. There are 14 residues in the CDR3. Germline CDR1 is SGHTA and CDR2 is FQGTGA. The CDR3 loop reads CASSLIPGNTEAFF. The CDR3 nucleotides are TGTGCCAGCAGCTTAATACCAGGGAACACTGAAGCTTTCTTT.

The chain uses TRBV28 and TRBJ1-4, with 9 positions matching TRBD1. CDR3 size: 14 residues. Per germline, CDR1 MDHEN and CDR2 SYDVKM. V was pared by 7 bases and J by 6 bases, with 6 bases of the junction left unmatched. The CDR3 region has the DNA TGTGCCAGCACCTCTACAGGGGGCGATGAAAAACTGTTTTTT. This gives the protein CASTSTGGDEKLFF. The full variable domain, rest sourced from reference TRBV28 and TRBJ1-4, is DVKVTQSSRYLVKRTGEKVFLECVQDMDHENMFWYRQDPGLGLRLIYFSYDVKMKEKGDIPEGYSVSREKKERFSLILESASTNQTSMYLCASTSTGGDEKLFFGSGTQLSVL.

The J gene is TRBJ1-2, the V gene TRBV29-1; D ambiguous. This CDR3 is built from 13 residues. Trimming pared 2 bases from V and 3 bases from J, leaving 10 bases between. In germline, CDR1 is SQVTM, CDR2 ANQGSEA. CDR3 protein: CSVEKVGDYGYTF. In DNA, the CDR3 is TGCAGCGTTGAAAAGGTGGGAGACTATGGCTACACCTTC. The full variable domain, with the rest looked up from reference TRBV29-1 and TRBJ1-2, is SAVISQKPSRDICQRGTSLTIQCQVDSQVTMMFWYRQQPGQSLTLIATANQGSEATYESGFVIDKFPISRPNLTFSTLTVSNMSPEDSSIYLCSVEKVGDYGYTFGSGTRLTVV.

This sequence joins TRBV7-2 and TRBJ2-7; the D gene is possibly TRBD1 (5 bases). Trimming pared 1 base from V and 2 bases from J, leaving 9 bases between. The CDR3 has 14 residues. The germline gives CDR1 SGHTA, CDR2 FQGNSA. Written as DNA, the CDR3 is TGTGCCAGCAGCTTAGAGGGGTTGCCCTACGAGCAGTACTTC. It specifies CASSLEGLPYEQYF.

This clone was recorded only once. The CDR3 sequence: CASSMGTRGFSGNTIYF. CDR3 coding DNA: TGTGCCAGTAGTATGGGGACTCGTGGTTTCTCTGGAAACACCATATATTTT. The chain employs TRBV19 and TRBJ1-3, with D perhaps matching TRBD1 (5 bases). Trimming left V 3 bases short and J 0 bases short, with 15 bases between. The CDR3 length is 17 residues. CDR1 and CDR2 from the germline V gene are LNHDA and SQIVND (reference sequence).

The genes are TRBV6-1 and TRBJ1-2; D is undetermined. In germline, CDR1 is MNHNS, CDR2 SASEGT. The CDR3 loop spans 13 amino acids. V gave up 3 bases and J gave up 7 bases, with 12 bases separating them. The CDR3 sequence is CASSEGGLGGYTF. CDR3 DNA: TGTGCCAGCAGTGAGGGCGGGCTAGGTGGCTACACCTTC.

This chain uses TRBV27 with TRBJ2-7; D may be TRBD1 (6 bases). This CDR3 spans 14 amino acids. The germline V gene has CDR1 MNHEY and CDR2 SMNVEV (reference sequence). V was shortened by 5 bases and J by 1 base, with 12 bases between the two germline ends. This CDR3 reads CASSAQGISYEQYF. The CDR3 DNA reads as TGTGCCAGCAGTGCACAGGGAATTTCCTACGAGCAGTACTTC.

The CDR3 reads CASSFGSGVSYEQYF. In DNA, the CDR3 is TGTGCCAGCAGCTTCGGTTCAGGGGTCTCCTACGAGCAGTACTTC. The J gene is TRBJ2-7, the V gene TRBV7-8, with D possibly matching TRBD1 (6 bases). CDR3 length: 15 residues. V was shortened by 3 bases and J by 0 bases, with 12 bases between the two germline ends. Germline V gene sequence: CDR1 SGHVS, CDR2 FQNEAQ.

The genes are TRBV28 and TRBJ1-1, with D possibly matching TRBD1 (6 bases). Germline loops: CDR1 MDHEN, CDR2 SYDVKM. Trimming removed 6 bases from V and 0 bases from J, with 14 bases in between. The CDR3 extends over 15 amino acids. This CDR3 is CASSPPNRVNTEAFF. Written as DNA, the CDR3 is TGTGCCAGCAGCCCCCCTAACAGGGTGAACACTGAAGCTTTCTTT.

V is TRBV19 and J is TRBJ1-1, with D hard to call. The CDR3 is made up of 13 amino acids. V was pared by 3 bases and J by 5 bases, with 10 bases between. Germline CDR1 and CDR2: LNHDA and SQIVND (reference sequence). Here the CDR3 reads CASSMEGRTEAFF. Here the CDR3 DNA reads TGTGCCAGTAGTATGGAGGGCAGGACTGAAGCTTTCTTT.